The 7 T cell receptor beta chains below were found in one sample sequenced in a study of regulatory T cells. Their antigens remain unidentified. The primer mix had 52 TRBV and 13 TRBJ primers. Clones were read by immunoSEQ multiplex PCR, and TCRdb kept only the in-frame ones, dropping some. The sample lists about 35,000 clones; around 89% were seen once. Whole-study findings and limits: In CD3G-deficient patients, conventional CD4+ T cells were enriched for hydrophobic CDR3 residues at positions 6 and 7.

Sample: conventional CD4+ T cells sorted from blood. The origin of the receptors is a young adult with CD3G deficiency.

The chain has TRBV28 and TRBJ1-1; TRBD1 agrees at 9 bases. Per germline, CDR1 MDHEN and CDR2 SYDVKM. J lost 2 bases, V lost 6 bases, and 4 bases had no gene match. The CDR3 covers 14 residues. In nucleotides, the CDR3 is TGTGCCAGCAGGACAGGGGGAAGTAACACTGAAGCTTTCTTT. As protein: CASRTGGSNTEAFF.

Only one count was recorded for this clone. The chain carries TRBV7-9 and TRBJ2-1; D is unclear. V was pared by 5 bases and J by 2 bases, with 13 bases between. Germline V CDR1 and CDR2: SEHNR, FQNEAQ (reference sequence). The CDR3 extends over 15 amino acids. The CDR3 coding sequence is TGTGCCAGCAGCCTGACTGGAAACACCTACAATGAGCAGTTCTTC. It encodes CASSLTGNTYNEQFF.

This clone appeared a few times. The V gene is TRBV6-6, the J gene TRBJ2-1, with D perhaps TRBD1 (5 bases). This CDR3 is 12 amino acids long. V lost 5 bases and J lost 12, with 14 bases in between. Germline assignment: CDR1 MNHNY and CDR2 SVGAGI (reference sequence). The CDR3 is CASSPSRDGQFF. CDR3 nucleotides: TGTGCCAGCAGTCCGTCCAGGGATGGGCAGTTCTTC.

The V gene is TRBV6-1, the J gene TRBJ1-3, with D hard to call. The CDR3 has 15 amino acids. V was cut by 0 bases and J by 4 bases, with 10 bases left in between. CDR1 and CDR2 from the germline V gene are MNHNS and SASEGT. This chain's CDR3 is CASSEAEAGGNTIYF. DNA for the CDR3: TGTGCCAGCAGTGAAGCGGAGGCAGGAGGAAACACCATATATTTT.

This clone was detected once. This chain uses TRBV7-2 with TRBJ2-1; TRBD2 matches at 9 bases. V was clipped by 2 bases and J by 4 bases; unmatched bases: 3. The CDR3 totals 15 residues. The germline gives CDR1 SGHTA, CDR2 FQGNSA. The chain's CDR3 is CASSLRLAVYNEQFF. CDR3 nucleotide sequence: TGTGCCAGCAGCTTAAGACTAGCGGTATACAATGAGCAGTTCTTC.

This clone was seen a handful of times. This chain joins TRBV6-1 and TRBJ2-6, with D perhaps matching TRBD2 (6 bases). The germline V gene encodes CDR1 MNHNS and CDR2 SASEGT. The CDR3 spans 14 residues. Trimming stripped 6 bases from V and 4 bases from J, with 10 bases between. CDR3 sequence: CASSGGFGANVLTF. The CDR3 DNA reads as TGTGCCAGCAGCGGGGGTTTCGGGGCCAACGTCCTGACTTTC.

The chain employs TRBV28 and TRBJ2-2, with a tentative D call TRBD1 (6 bases). V lost 7 bases and J lost 6, with 18 bases in between. The length of the CDR3 is 15 residues. Germline-derived CDR1 and CDR2 are MDHEN and SYDVKM. CDR3 DNA: TGTGCCAGCACAGCCGGACAGCATCGCCCCGGGGAGCTGTTTTTT. As protein: CASTAGQHRPGELFF.